The TCR beta chain described here comes from a study of T cell responses to AZD1222 COVID-19 vaccine. Study-wide results and limits: A mostly white British donor set with more females was recruited, and clonal diversity was possibly underestimated. Reportedly, nearly half of unique spike TCRs recognized epitopes outside B.1.351/B.1.1.7 mutations.

Clones were read by immunoSEQ multiplex PCR, and TCRdb kept only the in-frame ones, dropping some. The table shows roughly 77,000 clones, with more than 90% occurring only once. Details on this clone: Antigen specificity is unknown.

With V trimmed by 0 bases and J by 4 bases, 8 bases remained unmatched. The CDR3 is 17 amino acids. Looked up from germline, CDR1 is SGHRS and CDR2 is YFSETQ. The specimen comprised peripheral blood, sampled 28 days after the second AZD1222 dose. This rearrangement joins TRBV5-1 to TRBJ2-5; TRBD2 aligns across 11 bases. The source is an adult who received the AZD1222 COVID-19 vaccine. The CDR3 coding sequence is TGCGCCAGCAGCTTGGGAGGGACTAGCGGTATTACAGAGACCCAGTACTTC. Translation: CASSLGGTSGITETQYF. Full variable domain (outside the CDR3, taken from reference TRBV5-1 and TRBJ2-5): KAGVTQTPRYLIKTRGQQVTLSCSPISGHRSVSWYQQTPGQGLQFLFEYFSETQRNKGNFPGRFSGRQFSNSRSEMNVSTLELGDSALYLCASSLGGTSGITETQYFGPGTRLLVL.